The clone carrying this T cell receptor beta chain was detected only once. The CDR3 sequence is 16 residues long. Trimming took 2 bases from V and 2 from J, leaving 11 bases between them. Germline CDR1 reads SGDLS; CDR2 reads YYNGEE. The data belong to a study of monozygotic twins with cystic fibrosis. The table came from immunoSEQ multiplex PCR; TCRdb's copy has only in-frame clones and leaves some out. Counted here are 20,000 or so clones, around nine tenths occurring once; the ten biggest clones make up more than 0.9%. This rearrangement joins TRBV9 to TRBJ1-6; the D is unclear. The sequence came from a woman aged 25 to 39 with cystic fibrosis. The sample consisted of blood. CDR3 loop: CASSVSGEPYNSPLHF. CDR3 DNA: TGTGCCAGCAGCGTTTCCGGGGAACCCTATAATTCACCCCTCCACTTT.